Listed below are T cell receptor beta chains from one sample, sequenced in a study of T cells after yellow fever vaccination. One entry per CDR3 protein, called by TCRdb with MiXCR from the 5' RACE reads. The data hold under 400,000 distinct CDR3 sequences, with under 15% observed a single time. This material consisted of CD4+ T cells sorted from PBMCs, taken 15 days after the yellow fever booster vaccination. These receptors came from a man aged 18 to 35 who received the YFV17D yellow fever vaccine. Each CDR3 is given with its conserved first and last residue. Each record gives: clone size, J gene, D gene, V gene, CDR3 DNA, CDR3 protein. D genes are given only for firm matches. Expanded clones get a size class; other rows say once, few or many, or leave the size out.

many TRBJ2-2 TRBD1 TRBV28 TGTGCCAGCAGTTTAGGGACAGGAAACACCGGGGAGCTGTTTTTT CASSLGTGNTGELFF
few TRBJ1-4 TRBD1 TRBV20-1 TGCAGTGCTAACACAGGGGTGGGGGCCGGGAAACTGTTTTTT CSANTGVGAGKLFF
. TRBJ2-1 . TRBV4-2 TGTGCCAGCAGCCAAGCCCCGGGCCGAAACTACAATGAGCAGTTCTTC CASSQAPGRNYNEQFF
few TRBJ2-6 . TRBV5-1 TGCGCCAGCAGCCCAGTTTCTGGGGCCAACGTCCTGACTTTC CASSPVSGANVLTF
many TRBJ2-7 . TRBV6-5 TGTGCCAGCAGGGCCGGGAAGGCGTACGAGCAGTACTTC CASRAGKAYEQYF
few TRBJ1-5 TRBD1 TRBV7-2 TGTGCCAGCAGCTTCGCGGGACAGGGAAATCAGCCCCAGCATTTT CASSFAGQGNQPQHF
few TRBJ2-7 . TRBV18 TGTGCCAGCTCACCACGGGAGGAGTCCTACTACGAGCAGTACTTC CASSPREESYYEQYF
. TRBJ1-1 . TRBV12-3/TRBV12-4 TGTGCCAGCATCCCCGGGATAGGGGCGGGTACTGAAGCTTTCTTT CASIPGIGAGTEAFF
. TRBJ2-1 . TRBV7-2 TGTGCCAGCAGCTTAAATAACCAGGGAGCTTACAATGAGCAGTTCTTC CASSLNNQGAYNEQFF
few TRBJ1-6 TRBD1 TRBV7-3 TGTGCCAGCAGCGCGGGACAGGGGGACTCACCCCTCCACTTT CASSAGQGDSPLHF
few TRBJ1-2 . TRBV29-1 TGCAGCGTTGAAAGTTCGGCAGTGAGTTATGGCTACACCTTC CSVESSAVSYGYTF
few TRBJ2-1 TRBD1 TRBV24-1 TGTGCCACCAGTGATTGGGGACAGGGGACCTACAATGAGCAGTTCTTC CATSDWGQGTYNEQFF
. TRBJ2-1 . TRBV2 TGTGCCAGTACTCGGGATAATGAGCAGTTCTTC CASTRDNEQFF
. TRBJ1-1 . TRBV10-3 TGTGCCATCAGCCCAGTCGGGGGGGACTCTGAAGCTTTCTTT CAISPVGGDSEAFF
. TRBJ1-1 TRBD1 TRBV7-8 TGTGCCAGCAGCTTAGGGGATGGGGGGACAGGGGGTTACACTGAAGCTTTCTTT CASSLGDGGTGGYTEAFF
. TRBJ2-4 TRBD1 TRBV6-2/TRBV6-3 TGTGCCAGCGGACAGGGAAACATTCAGTACTTC CASGQGNIQYF
. TRBJ1-5 TRBD1 TRBV7-9 TGTGCCAGCAGCCCAGGGGGACAGGGGGCGATTCTTGGACAGCCCCAGCATTTT CASSPGGQGAILGQPQHF
. TRBJ2-2 TRBD2 TRBV9 TGTGCCAGCAGCGTAGACCCAGCGGGGGGTTCCGGGGAGCTGTTTTTT CASSVDPAGGSGELFF
. TRBJ1-4 . TRBV6-1 TGTGCCAGCACCCCCGGTGTTTACACTAATGAAAAACTGTTTTTT CASTPGVYTNEKLFF
. TRBJ2-3 TRBD1 TRBV28 TGTGCCAGCGCGTCAATACAGGGGCGCACAGATACGCAGTATTTT CASASIQGRTDTQYF
. TRBJ1-1 . TRBV6-2/TRBV6-3 TGTGCCAGCAGTTACTCGAAGGGTAGCACTGAAGCTTTCTTT CASSYSKGSTEAFF
few TRBJ1-1 TRBD1 TRBV12-3/TRBV12-4 TGTGCCAGCAGCGCAACAGGGGGTTTCACTGAAGCTTTCTTT CASSATGGFTEAFF
. TRBJ1-2 . TRBV12-3/TRBV12-4 TGTGCCAGCAGCCAACAATTGGGCTACACCTTC CASSQQLGYTF
few TRBJ2-3 TRBD2 TRBV6-6 TGTGCCAGCACCTTAGCGGGGGAGATCACAGATACGCAGTATTTT CASTLAGEITDTQYF
. TRBJ1-2 TRBD1 TRBV19 TGTGCCAGTAGTAACCCGGGACAGACTTATGGCTACACCTTC CASSNPGQTYGYTF
few TRBJ1-2 . TRBV9 TGTGCCAGCAGCGTAGCTGGGCAGGGCTGGGGCTACACCTTC CASSVAGQGWGYTF
. TRBJ2-1 . TRBV27 TGTGCCAGCAGGCTCCGGGACAAAATTTCAGGCGAGCAGTTCTTC CASRLRDKISGEQFF
few TRBJ1-2 . TRBV6-2/TRBV6-3 TGTGCCAGTATCGGGTTCCATGGCTACACCTTC CASIGFHGYTF
. TRBJ2-3 TRBD2 TRBV6-2/TRBV6-3 TGTGCCAGCAGTTACCCCTTTCCGGGGGGTCGTGAAGATACGCAGTATTTT CASSYPFPGGREDTQYF
. TRBJ1-1 . TRBV4-3 TGCGCCAGCAGCCCTCAGACGAGGGACACTGAAGCTTTCTTT CASSPQTRDTEAFF
. TRBJ2-3 TRBD1 TRBV7-2 TGTGCCAGCAGCTCGACCGCGGGGACAGGGTGGACAGATACGCAGTATTTT CASSSTAGTGWTDTQYF
few TRBJ2-3 . TRBV20-1 TGCAGTGCTGGGCTCTATAGCACAGATACGCAGTATTTT CSAGLYSTDTQYF
. TRBJ2-5 . TRBV5-1 TGCGCCAGCAGCTTGGAGTCGGGTGCGACCCAGTACTTC CASSLESGATQYF
. TRBJ2-3 . TRBV9 TGTGCCAGCAGCCTAGGACCTGGGCGGGTAGTAGGGGATACGCAGTATTTT CASSLGPGRVVGDTQYF
many TRBJ2-6 . TRBV7-9 TGTGCCAGCAGCCTGACCCCTGGGGCCAACGTCCTGACTTTC CASSLTPGANVLTF
. TRBJ1-4 . TRBV4-3 TGCGCCAGCAGCCAACGATCTGGGGCGGCCTCTAATGAAAAACTGTTTTTT CASSQRSGAASNEKLFF
. TRBJ2-1 TRBD2 TRBV5-1 TGCGCCAGCAGCTTGCCGTTAGCGGGGGGGATCAATGAGCAGTTCTTC CASSLPLAGGINEQFF
few TRBJ1-2 . TRBV12-3/TRBV12-4 TGTGCCAGCCACAGCCAGGGGAGGGGCTATGGCTACACCTTC CASHSQGRGYGYTF
many TRBJ1-2 . TRBV6-6 TGTGCCAGCAGTTACCCGGACGACCTGGGCGGCTACACCTTC CASSYPDDLGGYTF
few TRBJ1-5 . TRBV7-9 TGTGCCAGCAGCGACGGACACGATCAGCCCCAGCATTTT CASSDGHDQPQHF
few TRBJ1-2 . TRBV12-3/TRBV12-4 TGTGCCAGCAGTTTAATCAGTTCCTATGGCTACACCTTC CASSLISSYGYTF
many TRBJ2-1 . TRBV5-1 TGCGCCAGCAGCTTAGGCCAGTACAATGAGCAGTTCTTC CASSLGQYNEQFF
few TRBJ1-5 . TRBV6-6 TGTGCCAGCAGTACCCCCCGGGGAAACAATCAGCCCCAGCATTTT CASSTPRGNNQPQHF
few TRBJ1-5 . TRBV9 TGTGCCAGCAGCGTACTGGGAAGTCAGCCCCAGCATTTT CASSVLGSQPQHF
. TRBJ1-5 . TRBV19 TGTGCCAGTAGTGCTGGGGGGGGCAATCAGCCCCAGCATTTT CASSAGGGNQPQHF